The 20 T cell receptor beta chains below come from one sample, sequenced in a study of CD8 T cells in ankylosing spondylitis. Whole-study findings and limits: A motif in TCR beta, a set of under ten highly homologous variants, appeared characteristic of ankylosing spondylitis blood.

Their recognized antigens are unknown. TCRdb redid the calling of the 5' RACE reads with MiXCR, one entry per CDR3 protein. The top ten clones hold under 20% of a sample with roughly 700,000 distinct CDR3 sequences, 15% to 20% of them seen once. Material for sequencing was blood, either unsorted or a sorted T cell fraction (not recorded which). Receptor source: a male donor with ankylosing spondylitis.

This clonotype was detected only a few times. The chain recombines TRBV18 with TRBJ2-7, with D possibly matching TRBD2 (5 bases). V lost 2 bases, J lost 6 bases, and 11 bases lay in between. Germline CDR1 KGHSH, CDR2 LQKENI. This CDR3 is built from 13 residues. This CDR3 is CASSPNSEGEQYF. The CDR3, as DNA: TGTGCCAGCTCACCAAACAGTGAGGGCGAGCAGTACTTC.

The gene calls are TRBV7-9 and TRBJ2-5; perhaps D is TRBD1 or TRBD2 (6 bases each). The CDR3 covers 17 residues. Trimming left V 3 bases short and J 3 bases short, with 20 bases between. The germline gives CDR1 SEHNR, CDR2 FQNEAQ (reference sequence). The CDR3 loop reads CASSLGRGAPAKETQYF. CDR3 DNA sequence: TGTGCCAGCAGCTTGGGTAGGGGGGCACCAGCCAAAGAGACCCAGTACTTC. Full variable domain (outside the CDR3, taken from reference TRBV7-9 and TRBJ2-5): DTGVSQNPRHKITKRGQNVTFRCDPISEHNRLYWYRQTLGQGPEFLTYFQNEAQLEKSRLLSDRFSAERPKGSFSTLEIQRTEQGDSAMYLCASSLGRGAPAKETQYFGPGTRLLVL.

The chain combines TRBV5-1 with TRBJ2-5; no firm D call. This CDR3 has 15 amino acids. Trimming shortened V by 0 bases and J by 1 base, and 10 bases separated the two germline ends. Germline V gives CDR1 SGHRS, CDR2 YFSETQ. The CDR3 sequence: CASSLGVSSQETQYF. The CDR3 region has the DNA TGCGCCAGCAGCTTGGGCGTCAGCAGCCAAGAGACCCAGTACTTC.

The chain combines TRBV2 with TRBJ2-7; 10 nucleotides line up with TRBD2. Germline assignment: CDR1 SNHLY and CDR2 FYNNEI. This CDR3 has 12 residues. The J segment lost 7 bases and the V segment lost 6 bases, leaving 3 bases of the junction unmatched. This CDR3 is CASRELAGEQYF. The CDR3 DNA sequence: TGTGCCAGCAGGGAACTAGCGGGGGAGCAGTACTTC.

This clonotype was observed a handful of times. The chain uses TRBV12-3 or TRBV12-4 and TRBJ2-1; no definite D call. Deletions cut 3 bases from V and 0 bases from J, with 12 bases between. The CDR3 covers 16 residues. CDR3 bases: TGTGCCAGCAGTTTTTACGGCATAAGCTCCTACAATGAGCAGTTCTTC. Protein: CASSFYGISSYNEQFF.

The chain's CDR3 is CSARDPEGTYNEQFF. The CDR3 DNA sequence: TGCAGTGCTAGAGATCCGGAGGGCACCTACAATGAGCAGTTCTTC. The chain couples TRBV20-1 to TRBJ2-1; weak D call: TRBD2 (6 bases). CDR1 and CDR2 (germline): DFQATT, SNEGSKA (reference sequence). Trimming left V 0 bases short and J 2 bases short, with 11 bases between. This CDR3 contains 15 residues.

This clonotype turned up a few times. V is TRBV25-1 and J is TRBJ2-7, with 7 bases matching TRBD1. This CDR3 region has 17 residues. In germline, CDR1 is MGHDK, CDR2 SYGVNS. The junction had 16 bases not matched to a gene; V was cut back by 1 base and J by 7 bases. CDR3 sequence (DNA): TGTGCCAGCAGTGAATCACTACCGGGACAGAGTAAATCAGAGCAGTACTTC. Translating it yields CASSESLPGQSKSEQYF.

This clonotype was observed a single time. The V and J genes are TRBV25-1 and TRBJ2-7, with D tentatively TRBD1 (6 bases). Trimming left V 6 bases short and J 6 bases short, with 21 bases between. The V gene's germline CDR1 is MGHDK and CDR2 SYGVNS. The CDR3 is 15 amino acids. CDR3 region: CASSPNREMSREQYF. DNA of the CDR3: TGTGCCAGCAGCCCGAACAGGGAGATGAGTCGCGAGCAGTACTTC.

This clonotype has more than one count but fewer than ten. The chain joins TRBV4-1 to TRBJ1-2, with D possibly TRBD1 on 5 matching bases. Trimming removed 0 bases at V and 5 bases at J, with 22 bases between. CDR1 is MGHRA and CDR2 is YSYEKL in the germline V gene. The CDR3 loop spans 18 amino acids. In DNA form, the CDR3 reads TGCGCCAGCAGCCAAGATATGCGGCAAGGGGCGGGGGGGTATGGCTACACCTTC. This translates into CASSQDMRQGAGGYGYTF.

This clonotype was recorded many times. The chain links TRBV29-1 to TRBJ2-3; D tentatively fits TRBD1 or TRBD2 (5 bases each). Germline assignment: CDR1 SQVTM and CDR2 ANQGSEA. This CDR3 has 13 residues. V lost 4 bases and J 5 bases, leaving 13 bases between the germline ends. Here the CDR3 reads CSVGGSHQDTQYF. The CDR3 DNA follows: TGCAGCGTTGGGGGGAGTCACCAAGATACGCAGTATTTT.

The V and J genes are TRBV20-1 and TRBJ2-6; 7 bases are shared with TRBD1. The CDR3 length is 17 residues. Germline-derived CDR1 and CDR2 are DFQATT and SNEGSKA (reference sequence). The trim removed 1 base at V and 3 bases at J, leaving 9 bases unmatched. The chain's CDR3 is CSARGSRGLVGANVLTF. In DNA, the CDR3 is TGCAGTGCTAGAGGGTCTAGGGGGCTCGTTGGGGCCAACGTCCTGACTTTC.

This chain joins TRBV18 and TRBJ1-1; 7 bases align to TRBD1. After removal of 6 bases from V and 5 bases from J, the junction contained 6 bases not matched to a gene. Germline-derived CDR1 and CDR2 are KGHSH and LQKENI. The CDR3 totals 13 residues. The CDR3 sequence: CASSLSTGTEAFF. In DNA form, the CDR3 reads TGTGCCAGCTCGCTCTCGACAGGGACTGAAGCTTTCTTT. Full variable domain (rest looked up from reference TRBV18 and TRBJ1-1): NAGVMQNPRHLVRRRGQEARLRCSPMKGHSHVYWYRQLPEEGLKFMVYLQKENIIDESGMPKERFSAEFPKEGPSILRIQQVVRGDSAAYFCASSLSTGTEAFFGQGTRLTVV.

The chain uses TRBV5-1 and TRBJ2-5, with TRBD2 matching over 12 bases. CDR1 is SGHRS and CDR2 is YFSETQ in the germline V gene. This CDR3 contains 15 residues. Losses at the gene ends were 0 bases for V and 7 bases for J; bases not matched to a gene: 4. CDR3 sequence (DNA): TGCGCCAGCAGCTTGGGGACTAGCGGGGCAGGGACCCAGTACTTC. As protein: CASSLGTSGAGTQYF.

This clonotype has only one observation. Possible read error: a much larger clone is one base away. The chain couples TRBV7-6 to TRBJ2-7; 7 bases align to TRBD1. CDR1 and CDR2 (germline): SGHVS, FNYEAQ. The V segment lost 5 bases and the J segment 6 bases; nucleotides outside the gene matches: 7. This CDR3 region has 13 residues. The CDR3 here is CASSATGVGEQYF. In nucleotides, the CDR3 is TGTGCCAGCAGCGCCACAGGGGTAGGCGAGCAGTACTTC.

This chain links TRBV7-2 with TRBJ2-2, with D unclear. The CDR3 extends over 13 amino acids. Germline V CDR1 and CDR2: SGHTA, FQGNSA. The germline V and J ends were trimmed by 5 bases and 4 bases, with 8 bases remaining between them. Here the CDR3 DNA reads TGTGCCAGCAGCCAGAAGGTCACCGGGGAGCTGTTTTTT. The encoded protein is CASSQKVTGELFF.

This clonotype came up a few times. The chain has TRBV2 and TRBJ1-1; 7 bases match TRBD1. Germline V gene sequence: CDR1 SNHLY, CDR2 FYNNEI. Germline trimming cut 7 bases from V and 0 bases from J; bases unmatched to any gene: 5. CDR3 size: 14 residues. The CDR3 is CASNYRGMNTEAFF. The CDR3 DNA reads TGTGCCAGCAATTACAGGGGAATGAACACTGAAGCTTTCTTT.

A few counts support this clonotype. The CDR3 sequence is CASSRDRGFQTSGYTF. DNA for the CDR3: TGCGCCAGCAGCCGGGACAGGGGGTTCCAAACTTCTGGCTACACCTTC. The chain joins TRBV4-3 to TRBJ1-2, with 11 bases that match TRBD1. With V trimmed by 4 bases and J by 7 bases, 11 bases remained unmatched. The germline V gene has CDR1 LGHNA and CDR2 YSLEER. The CDR3 extends over 16 amino acids.

This clonotype was recorded a few times. This sequence joins TRBV7-9 and TRBJ2-1; D ambiguous. Deletions cut 0 bases from V and 16 bases from J, with 22 bases between. CDR1 and CDR2 from the germline V gene are SEHNR and FQNEAQ (reference sequence). CDR3 length: 15 amino acids. The CDR3 sequence is CASSLAGSRDTAKFF. CDR3 sequence (DNA): TGTGCCAGCAGCTTAGCGGGATCGAGAGACACGGCGAAATTCTTC. Using reference TRBV7-9 and TRBJ2-1 for the parts outside the CDR3, the full variable domain is DTGVSQNPRHKITKRGQNVTFRCDPISEHNRLYWYRQTLGQGPEFLTYFQNEAQLEKSRLLSDRFSAERPKGSFSTLEIQRTEQGDSAMYLCASSLAGSRDTAKFFGPGTRLTVL.

This clonotype was recorded a few times. The V and J genes are TRBV6-5 and TRBJ2-3; D remains ambiguous. Between the trimmed V and J ends, which lost 6 bases and 9 bases, there was a span of 13 bases. CDR3 size: 12 residues. CDR1 is MNHEY, CDR2 SVGAGI, per germline. The CDR3 protein is CASRSELGTQYF. CDR3 nucleotide sequence: TGTGCCAGCAGATCCGAGCTGGGAACGCAGTATTTT.

This clonotype was found a few times. The DNA of the CDR3 is TGTGCCAGCAGTTTATTGGAAGGCAATGAGCAGTTCTTC. Translating it yields CASSLLEGNEQFF. The chain carries TRBV27 and TRBJ2-1; no reliable D call. V shed 1 base and J shed 6 bases, with 7 bases lying between them. Germline V CDR1 and CDR2: MNHEY, SMNVEV (reference sequence). CDR3 length: 13 amino acids.